These T cell receptor beta chains were read from a single sample in a study of blood T cell repertoires in COVID-19. Sequenced by immunoSEQ multiplex PCR; TCRdb stores in-frame clones only, minus some. The sample lists some 320,000 clones; around nine tenths were seen once. Input material: PBMCs or T cells enriched from blood (not recorded which). The receptors come from a young woman who had been exposed to COVID-19. Both conserved end residues are part of each CDR3.

j_call: TRBJ1-4; v_call: TRBV7-2; cdr3_aa: CASSLPGGLREKLFF
j_call: TRBJ1-1; v_call: TRBV7-8; cdr3_aa: CASSLWAGRLNTEAFF
j_call: TRBJ1-1; v_call: TRBV27; cdr3_aa: CASSFDRVSWGTEAFF
j_call: TRBJ2-1; v_call: TRBV10-3; cdr3_aa: CAITMGGGTNEQFF
j_call: TRBJ2-3; v_call: TRBV9; cdr3_aa: CASSVAGGLVDTQYF
j_call: TRBJ2-2; v_call: TRBV5-1; cdr3_aa: CATGTANTGELFF
j_call: TRBJ2-3; v_call: TRBV7-9; cdr3_aa: CASSLAGTSGSTDTQYF
j_call: TRBJ1-2; v_call: TRBV15; cdr3_aa: CATSIRGRSAYGYTF
j_call: TRBJ1-4; v_call: TRBV7-9; cdr3_aa: CASSSRSREKLFF
j_call: TRBJ1-1; v_call: TRBV7-2; cdr3_aa: CASSLFPGGAFF
j_call: TRBJ2-7; v_call: TRBV4-1; cdr3_aa: CASSRTQLVTGDEQYF
j_call: TRBJ1-4; v_call: TRBV7-6; cdr3_aa: CASSSWDTLGEKLFF
j_call: TRBJ1-5; v_call: TRBV2; cdr3_aa: CASSRGARQPQHF
j_call: TRBJ1-4; v_call: TRBV5-1; cdr3_aa: CASSFKGGEKLFF
j_call: TRBJ1-3; v_call: TRBV9; cdr3_aa: CASSYGAGMRGNTIYF
j_call: TRBJ1-1; v_call: TRBV5-5; cdr3_aa: CASSLGRGRTEAFF
j_call: TRBJ2-4; v_call: TRBV19; cdr3_aa: CASGRRGQPLAKNIQYF
j_call: TRBJ2-7; v_call: TRBV5-1; cdr3_aa: CASSQRGGDEQYF
j_call: TRBJ2-3; v_call: TRBV6-4; cdr3_aa: CASSGTGSGSADTQYF
j_call: TRBJ2-3; v_call: TRBV5-6; cdr3_aa: CASSSGQAIISTDTQYF
j_call: TRBJ2-3; v_call: TRBV29-1; cdr3_aa: CSVEGSSGGSDTQYF
j_call: TRBJ1-2; v_call: TRBV24-1; cdr3_aa: CATSDSGTGAPDGYTF
j_call: TRBJ1-4; v_call: TRBV5-5; cdr3_aa: CASSLDPGLSARLFF
j_call: TRBJ2-7; v_call: TRBV6-5; cdr3_aa: CASSYGRGISYEQYF
j_call: TRBJ2-7; v_call: TRBV5-6; cdr3_aa: CASSLAGVIEQYF
j_call: TRBJ1-5; v_call: TRBV3-1/TRBV3-2; cdr3_aa: CASSDAGTNDQPQHF
j_call: TRBJ1-2; v_call: TRBV14; cdr3_aa: CASSPGQVYGYTF